The 25 T cell receptor beta chains below come from one sample, sequenced in a study of blood T cell repertoires in COVID-19. TCRdb's copy holds only in-frame clones and misses some; the assay was immunoSEQ multiplex PCR. This table holds under 250,000 clones, approximately 82% found once. The sample comprised peripheral blood. The receptors were sampled from a middle-aged man with active or convalescent COVID-19.

The chain couples TRBV7-9 to TRBJ2-1; 7 nucleotides align to TRBD2. Germline CDR1 SEHNR, CDR2 FQNEAQ (reference sequence). Germline trimming cut 1 base from V and 7 bases from J; bases unmatched to any gene: 4. This CDR3 region has 14 residues. CDR3 coding DNA: TGTGCCAGCAGCTTAGAGGCGGGAGTGAATGAGCAGTTCTTC. Its protein product is CASSLEAGVNEQFF.

The gene calls are TRBV7-8 and TRBJ1-5; D is perhaps TRBD1 (6 bases). The CDR3 runs 14 residues. Germline V gene sequence: CDR1 SGHVS, CDR2 FQNEAQ. V was clipped by 7 bases and J by 6 bases, with 16 bases between them. CDR3 nucleotide sequence: TGTGCCAGCACCTACAGGGACCGGAGTCAGCCCCAGCATTTT. Translation gives CASTYRDRSQPQHF.

This sequence joins TRBV4-2 and TRBJ2-5; 11 bases are a match to TRBD2. V lost 1 base to trimming and J lost 5 bases; unmatched junction nucleotides: 6. Germline CDR1 LGHNA, CDR2 YNFKEQ. This CDR3 comprises 16 residues. For the CDR3, the DNA is TGTGCCAGCAGCCAAGGTGTTAGCGGGGGGGAGGAGACCCAGTACTTC. This translates into CASSQGVSGGEETQYF.

This rearrangement joins TRBV7-2 to TRBJ2-1, with D perhaps matching TRBD1 (5 bases). The germline V and J ends were trimmed by 4 bases and 10 bases, with 11 bases remaining between them. The CDR3 has 12 amino acids. Germline V gives CDR1 SGHTA, CDR2 FQGNSA. CDR3 DNA: TGTGCCAGCAGCTCAGATAGACAGGAGCAGTTCTTC. This encodes CASSSDRQEQFF.

This clone has just a few counts. The same CDR3 can be traced to other DNA sequences in this sample. The gene calls are TRBV6-5 and TRBJ1-6, with TRBD1 matching 7 bases. CDR1 is MNHEY, CDR2 SVGAGI, per germline. J lost 6 bases, V lost 6 bases, and 5 bases had no gene match. CDR3 size: 14 residues. CDR3 in amino acids: CASRPGTANSPLHF. Here the CDR3 DNA reads TGTGCCAGCAGACCCGGGACAGCTAATTCACCCCTCCACTTT.

V is TRBV19 and J is TRBJ1-1, with 7 bases that match TRBD1. V lost 5 bases and J lost 1; bases outside the gene matches: 4. CDR1 is LNHDA, CDR2 SQIVND, per germline (reference sequence). The length of the CDR3 is 14 residues. CDR3 in DNA: TGTGCCAGTAGTCCGCGACAGGGGAACACTGAAGCTTTCTTT. This encodes CASSPRQGNTEAFF.

This chain connects TRBV6-2 or TRBV6-3 to TRBJ2-1; TRBD2 matches 8 bases. Germline values: CDR1 MNHEY, CDR2 SVGEGT. Trimming cost V 4 bases and J 3 bases; bases outside gene matches: 2. This CDR3 contains 14 residues. The CDR3 here is CASSLAGSYNEQFF. The CDR3 DNA is TGTGCCAGCAGTTTAGCGGGGAGCTACAATGAGCAGTTCTTC.

This chain's CDR3 is CASRPPRQARGSSPLHF. CDR3 nucleotides: TGCGCCAGCAGGCCCCCAAGACAGGCCCGGGGTAGTTCACCCCTCCACTTT. The chain links TRBV10-2 to TRBJ1-6; D is possibly TRBD1 (6 bases). The CDR3 contains 17 residues. Germline V gene sequence: CDR1 WSHSY, CDR2 SAAADI. V dropped 6 bases and J dropped 9 bases, with 24 bases sitting between them.

The chain couples TRBV7-8 to TRBJ2-7; D call uncertain. Trimming took off 5 bases at V and 1 base at J, with 21 bases between the two ends. The CDR3 spans 17 residues. Germline-derived CDR1 and CDR2 are SGHVS and FQNEAQ. CDR3 sequence: CASSLVAGPIPSYEQYF. CDR3 bases: TGTGCCAGCAGCCTTGTGGCAGGTCCCATCCCGTCCTACGAGCAGTACTTC.

V is TRBV4-1 and J is TRBJ1-1; D remains unclear. The V and J ends lost 1 base and 3 bases respectively, with 21 bases between them. This CDR3 is built from 18 residues. Germline assignment: CDR1 MGHRA and CDR2 YSYEKL. The CDR3 DNA reads as TGCGCCAGCAGCCAAGCAGGAGGGCAGAGCGTCTTGTACACTGAAGCTTTCTTT. It encodes CASSQAGGQSVLYTEAFF.

V usage is TRBV19 and J usage is TRBJ2-6, with TRBD2 as a possible D gene (5 bases). Germline CDR1 LNHDA, CDR2 SQIVND (reference sequence). V shed 1 base and J shed 4 bases, with 8 bases lying between them. The CDR3 covers 15 residues. CDR3 loop: CASSIGGPGANVLTF. CDR3 sequence (DNA): TGTGCCAGTAGTATAGGAGGGCCAGGGGCCAACGTCCTGACTTTC.

The sample holds one count of this clone. This chain joins TRBV28 and TRBJ1-2, with TRBD1 as a possible D gene (5 bases). Trimming cost V 2 bases and J 0 bases, with 13 bases left between them. CDR1 MDHEN and CDR2 SYDVKM come from the germline V gene. The CDR3 is made up of 16 amino acids. This CDR3 reads CASSLQGRTPNYGYTF. CDR3 sequence (DNA): TGTGCCAGCAGTTTACAGGGTAGAACCCCTAACTATGGCTACACCTTC.

The chain uses TRBV18 and TRBJ1-2; tentatively, D is TRBD1 (6 bases). Trimming removed 0 bases from V and 8 bases from J, with 13 bases in between. The CDR3 extends over 14 amino acids. Germline CDR1 reads KGHSH; CDR2 reads LQKENI. The CDR3 DNA reads TGTGCCAGCTCACCACCGGACCACAGGGTAGGCTACACCTTC. It translates to CASSPPDHRVGYTF. The full variable domain, its missing parts supplied by reference TRBV18 and TRBJ1-2, is NAGVMQNPRHLVRRRGQEARLRCSPMKGHSHVYWYRQLPEEGLKFMVYLQKENIIDESGMPKERFSAEFPKEGPSILRIQQVVRGDSAAYFCASSPPDHRVGYTFGSGTRLTVV.

V and J are TRBV13 and TRBJ1-1; TRBD1 is a possible D gene (5 bases). Per the germline V gene, CDR1 is PRHDT and CDR2 is FYEKMQ (reference sequence). The V and J ends lost 2 bases and 1 base respectively, with 8 bases between them. The CDR3 has 14 residues. CDR3 nucleotides: TGTGCCAGCAGCTTATGGCAGGGGAACACTGAAGCTTTCTTT. Protein: CASSLWQGNTEAFF.

The chain links TRBV28 to TRBJ1-1; 7 bases line up with TRBD1. The CDR3 covers 15 residues. Per germline, CDR1 MDHEN and CDR2 SYDVKM. Germline trimming cut 2 bases from V and 4 bases from J; bases unmatched to any gene: 7. This chain's CDR3 is CASSLDRVEVTEAFF. The CDR3 DNA follows: TGTGCCAGCAGTTTAGACAGGGTGGAGGTCACTGAAGCTTTCTTT.

This chain's CDR3 is CASSYGGGGSPLHF. Here the CDR3 DNA reads TGTGCCAGCAGTTACGGGGGAGGTGGTTCACCCCTCCACTTT. The chain is built from TRBV6-2 or TRBV6-3 and TRBJ1-6, with D possibly being TRBD1 (5 bases). Germline CDR1 and CDR2: MNHEY and SVGEGT. Trimming left V 2 bases short and J 9 bases short, with 11 bases between. This CDR3 region has 14 residues.

This sequence joins TRBV5-1 and TRBJ2-2; 8 bases match TRBD1. The CDR3 spans 17 residues. Germline-derived CDR1 and CDR2 are SGHRS and YFSETQ. V gave up 0 bases and J gave up 3 bases; unmatched junction bases: 7. The CDR3 DNA reads as TGCGCCAGCAGCTTGGTAGACAGGGGAAAGGACACCGGGGAGCTGTTTTTT. Encoded protein: CASSLVDRGKDTGELFF.

The chain carries TRBV11-2 and TRBJ2-2; D remains ambiguous. Germline-derived CDR1 and CDR2 are SGHAT and FQNNGV. Between the trimmed V and J ends, which lost 3 bases and 6 bases, there was a span of 5 bases. This CDR3 is 12 amino acids long. CDR3 nucleotide sequence: TGTGCCAGCAGCTTTACAGCCGGGGAGCTGTTTTTT. It specifies CASSFTAGELFF.

This sequence joins TRBV19 and TRBJ2-3, with 13 bases identical to TRBD2. The ends lost 4 bases at V and 3 bases at J; junction bases unmatched: 13. Germline V lookup: CDR1 LNHDA, CDR2 SQIVND (reference sequence). There are 19 residues in the CDR3. The CDR3 bases are TGTGCCAGTAGTACTCGCACTAGCGGGAGGGGATTTGGTACAGATACGCAGTATTTT. Its protein is CASSTRTSGRGFGTDTQYF.

This clone was observed a single time. The chain joins TRBV18 to TRBJ2-7; the match to TRBD1 covers 10 bases. CDR1 KGHSH and CDR2 LQKENI come from the germline V gene. The CDR3 runs to 15 residues. V shed 6 bases, J shed 6 bases, and the junction held 11 bases outside the gene matches. In DNA, the CDR3 is TGTGCCAGCTCGCGTTCCGGACAGGGGGGGGGCGAGCAGTACTTC. Translation gives CASSRSGQGGGEQYF.

The chain uses TRBV2 and TRBJ1-5; D is possibly TRBD1 (6 bases). Germline assignment: CDR1 SNHLY and CDR2 FYNNEI. Trimming stripped 6 bases from V and 0 bases from J, with 9 bases between. CDR3 length equals 14 residues. CDR3 residues: CASRGGGSNQPQHF. The CDR3 DNA reads TGTGCCAGCAGGGGAGGGGGTAGCAATCAGCCCCAGCATTTT. The full variable domain, completed using reference TRBV2 and TRBJ1-5, is EPEVTQTPSHQVTQMGQEVILRCVPISNHLYFYWYRQILGQKVEFLVSFYNNEISEKSEIFDDQFSVERPDGSNFTLKIRSTKLEDSAMYFCASRGGGSNQPQHFGDGTRLSIL.

This chain links TRBV5-6 with TRBJ1-2, with D maybe TRBD1 (6 bases). CDR3 length: 14 residues. Germline V gives CDR1 SGHDT, CDR2 YYEEEE. V lost 4 bases and J 3 bases, leaving 13 bases between the germline ends. CDR3 bases: TGTGCCAGCAGCCCCCGGGGGGGCGACTATGGCTACACCTTC. This codes for CASSPRGGDYGYTF.

The chain carries TRBV6-2 or TRBV6-3 and TRBJ1-4; 8 nucleotides align to TRBD1. The CDR3 totals 17 residues. Trimming cost V 4 bases and J 8 bases; bases outside gene matches: 15. The V gene's germline CDR1 is MNHEY and CDR2 SVGEGT. CDR3 DNA: TGTGCCAGCAGTTCCCGGGACAGGCTCATCATACACGAAAAACTGTTTTTT. It is translated as CASSSRDRLIIHEKLFF.

The rearrangement uses TRBV7-8 and TRBJ2-7; a weak D match, TRBD2 (5 bases). From germline, CDR1 is SGHVS and CDR2 FQNEAQ. CDR3 length: 15 amino acids. V lost 6 bases and J lost 3, with 18 bases in between. CDR3 region: CASRLEGNGFYEQYF. The CDR3 DNA sequence: TGTGCCAGCAGACTAGAAGGGAACGGATTCTACGAGCAGTACTTC.

The V gene is TRBV19, the J gene TRBJ1-2; D is unresolved. Germline V gene lookup returns CDR1 LNHDA and CDR2 SQIVND (reference sequence). V gave up 5 bases and J gave up 2 bases, with 18 bases separating them. The CDR3 length is 16 residues. The CDR3 spells CASSLRQLPPNYGYTF. CDR3 nucleotides: TGTGCCAGTAGTCTACGACAACTCCCTCCCAACTATGGCTACACCTTC.